These T cell receptor beta chains were read from a single sample in a study of blood T cell repertoires in COVID-19. This table comes from immunoSEQ multiplex PCR, and its TCRdb copy is limited to in-frame clones, with some not included. The profile shows around 310,000 clones, over 75% of them singletons. Sequencing was performed on PBMCs or T cells enriched from blood (not recorded which). The receptors stem from a man in his thirties or forties who had recovered from COVID-19. Each CDR3 is given with its conserved first and last residue. The D gene is left open where the match is weak. Clone size is shown for a subset of rows, as once, few, many or a class of expanded clone.

>TRBJ2-7|.|.|TRBV5-1
TGCGCCAGCAGCTTGGGGGGTAGCGGCTACGAGCAGTACTTC
CASSLGGSGYEQYF
>TRBJ1-1|.|.|TRBV6-6
TGTGCCAGCATACGGGTTGCAGATGGGGCTTTCTTT
CASIRVADGAFF
>TRBJ2-2|TRBD2|.|TRBV5-1
TGCGCCAGCAGCTTGACGGCTAGCGGGGGCGCCGGGGAGCTGTTTTTT
CASSLTASGGAGELFF
>TRBJ1-2|.|once|TRBV7-8
TGTGCCAGCAGCCCAGAGGCTTCCTATGGCTACACCTTC
CASSPEASYGYTF
>TRBJ1-6|TRBD1|.|TRBV6-5
TGTGCCAGCAGTTCAGGACAGGCCATGGGGAATTCACCCCTCCACTTT
CASSSGQAMGNSPLHF
>TRBJ2-7|TRBD2|.|TRBV9
TGTGCCAGCAGCGTAGAGGGACTAGCGAGCTCCTACGAGCAGTACTTC
CASSVEGLASSYEQYF
>TRBJ1-6|.|.|TRBV27
TGTGCCAGCAGTTCCCAACCCGGGGGAAATTCACCCCTCCACTTT
CASSSQPGGNSPLHF
>TRBJ2-5|TRBD1|.|TRBV5-1
TGCGCCAGCAGCCAAGACAGGGGGCTCGGGGAGACCCAGTACTTC
CASSQDRGLGETQYF
>TRBJ1-3|.|.|TRBV28
TGTGCCAGCAAGGGGGTCAGGGGAAACACCATATATTTT
CASKGVRGNTIYF
>TRBJ1-1|TRBD1|.|TRBV2
TGTGCCAGCAGGACCCCCGTCGGGACAGGGTTTGGGAACACTGAAGCTTTCTTT
CASRTPVGTGFGNTEAFF
>TRBJ2-7|TRBD2|.|TRBV6-5
TGTGCCAGCAGCCTAGCGGAGGGGCCCGAGCAGTACTTC
CASSLAEGPEQYF
>TRBJ1-2|.|.|TRBV7-9
TGTGCCAGCAGCTTGGGGGCCTATCCTTCGCAGGGCTACACCTTC
CASSLGAYPSQGYTF
>TRBJ2-3|.|.|TRBV4-1
TGCGCCAGCAGCCAAGCAGGTTACGGGGGCACAGATACGCAGTATTTT
CASSQAGYGGTDTQYF
>TRBJ1-6|TRBD1|.|TRBV27
TGTGCCAGCAGAAGGACAGGGGGCGATTCACCCCTCCACTTT
CASRRTGGDSPLHF
>TRBJ2-7|TRBD1|.|TRBV30
TGTGCCTGGGGACAGGGCTACGAGCAGTACTTC
CAWGQGYEQYF
>TRBJ2-7|TRBD2|.|TRBV7-9
TGTGCCAGCAGCTTAGCGAGTGGCGGGGGGTACGAGCAGTACTTC
CASSLASGGGYEQYF
>TRBJ1-6|.|.|TRBV21-1
TGTGCCAGCAGCAAAAATTTTTTAAATTCACCCCTCCACTTT
CASSKNFLNSPLHF
>TRBJ1-1|.|.|TRBV5-5
TGTGCCAGCAGCTTCCGGGACACTTACACTGAAGCTTTCTTT
CASSFRDTYTEAFF
>TRBJ1-1|TRBD1|.|TRBV7-2
TGTGCCAGCAGTTACAGGGGTCAAGACACTGAAGCTTTCTTT
CASSYRGQDTEAFF
>TRBJ1-2|TRBD1|.|TRBV11-2
TGTGCCAGCAGCGTTATTACAGGGGTTGGCTACACCTTC
CASSVITGVGYTF
>TRBJ2-1|TRBD1|.|TRBV27
TGTGCCAGCAGTTTCGGGGACAGTCAGTTCTTC
CASSFGDSQFF
>TRBJ2-5|TRBD1|.|TRBV7-8
TGTGCCAGCAGCACCCATTGGGACAGTCAAGAGACCCAGTACTTC
CASSTHWDSQETQYF
>TRBJ2-1|.|once|TRBV7-9
TGTGCCAGCAGCTTAGAGTACCAGGTCCTTCACAATGAGCAGTTCTTC
CASSLEYQVLHNEQFF
>TRBJ2-7|.|.|TRBV6-5
TGTGCCGGCGCAAGACAGGCGTTGAACGAGCAGTACTTC
CAGARQALNEQYF
>TRBJ1-2|.|.|TRBV7-9
TGTGCCAGCGGGAGAGAACCTCGTAGCGGCTACACCTTC
CASGREPRSGYTF
>TRBJ2-7|TRBD1|.|TRBV2
TGTGCCAGCAGTGAATTACAGGGGGCTAGTAACGAGCAGTACTTC
CASSELQGASNEQYF
>TRBJ2-7|.|once|TRBV7-9
TGTGCCAGCAGCTTTCTTACCTACGAGCAGTACTTC
CASSFLTYEQYF
>TRBJ1-6|TRBD1|.|TRBV19
TGTGCCAGTAGTAACACAGGGGATTCACCCCTCCACTTT
CASSNTGDSPLHF
>TRBJ2-4|.|.|TRBV2
TGTGCCAGCAGTGCGCAGGTCATAGCCAAAAACATTCAGTACTTC
CASSAQVIAKNIQYF
>TRBJ2-2|TRBD1|.|TRBV2
TGTGCCAGCACCCCGGGACATTGGGGGCCAGGGGGCGGGGAGCTGTTTTTT
CASTPGHWGPGGGELFF
>TRBJ2-2|.|.|TRBV7-3
TGTGCCAGCAGCTCCCCAAACACCGGGGAGCTGTTTTTT
CASSSPNTGELFF
>TRBJ1-1|TRBD1|.|TRBV19
TGTGCCAGTAGTACGCCGGACGTTGACAGGGGGCGCACTGAAGCTTTCTTT
CASSTPDVDRGRTEAFF
>TRBJ1-3|TRBD1|.|TRBV28
TGTGCCAGCAGTTTTAGGGGAACAGGGGGGGGAAACACCATATATTTT
CASSFRGTGGGNTIYF
>TRBJ1-2|TRBD1|.|TRBV3-1/TRBV3-2
TGTGCCAGAGAGACAGGGGGCTTTAGCTTTTGTTTC
CARETGGFSFCF
>TRBJ1-2|.|once|TRBV5-1
TGCGCCAGCAGCTTGGAGACAGCTTCCCTCTATGGCTACACCTTC
CASSLETASLYGYTF
>TRBJ1-2|.|.|TRBV7-2
TGTGCCAGCAGCTTAGCGGTTAGGGGGGGCTACACCTTC
CASSLAVRGGYTF
>TRBJ2-3|TRBD2|.|TRBV29-1
TGCAGCGTGGGAGGGTCTAGCGGGGGGGCCACAGATACGCAGTATTTT
CSVGGSSGGATDTQYF
>TRBJ2-3|TRBD1|.|TRBV7-3
TGTGCCAGCAGCCCGGGACAGACCACAGATACGCAGTATTTT
CASSPGQTTDTQYF
>TRBJ1-4|.|.|TRBV5-1
TGCGCCAGCAGCTTGGAGAGAGCTAATGAAAAACTGTTTTTT
CASSLERANEKLFF
>TRBJ1-4|.|.|TRBV28
TGTGCCAGTTCCTTAACGTCGAGTGAAAAACTGTTTTTT
CASSLTSSEKLFF
>TRBJ2-2|.|once|TRBV6-5
TGTGCCAACAGTTTAGGGGCAGAGCACACCGGGGAGCTGTTTTTT
CANSLGAEHTGELFF
>TRBJ1-5|.|.|TRBV6-5
TGTGCCAGCAGCCAGGACAGCGCAAGCAATCAGCCCCAGCATTTT
CASSQDSASNQPQHF
>TRBJ2-5|.|.|TRBV5-8
TGTGCCAGCAGCTTGTGGGGGGTTGGGGAGACCCAGTACTTC
CASSLWGVGETQYF
>TRBJ1-3|.|few|TRBV23-1
TGCGCCAGCAGATCCCACAGCCGAAGGCAAGGAAACACCATATATTTT
CASRSHSRRQGNTIYF
>TRBJ2-5|.|once|TRBV4-2
TGTGCCAGCAGCCGAGGGCCAGAAGGGGGAGAGACCCAGTACTTC
CASSRGPEGGETQYF
>TRBJ2-4|.|.|TRBV15
TGTGCCACCAGCAGAGTCGAGAGAATGCCCAAAAACATTCAGTACTTC
CATSRVERMPKNIQYF
>TRBJ2-3|TRBD2|.|TRBV27
TGTGCCAGCAGCTGGCGGGGGTTTAGCACAGATACGCAGTATTTT
CASSWRGFSTDTQYF
>TRBJ2-3|TRBD2|.|TRBV11-2
TGTGCCAGCAGCCCGGGACTAGCGGGGCAGTATTTT
CASSPGLAGQYF
>TRBJ1-4|TRBD1|.|TRBV5-1
TGCGCCAGCAGTCCCGGGACAGGGGGTGATGAAAAACTGTTTTTT
CASSPGTGGDEKLFF
>TRBJ1-1|.|once|TRBV7-9
TGTGCCAGCAGCTCCGGGGGGGTAACTGAAGCTTTCTTT
CASSSGGVTEAFF